The TCR beta chain described here comes from a study of beta chain features in type 1 diabetes (dated by TCRdb to the late 2010s). About the full investigation: No differences in mean age, gender distribution, total cell number or subset yield were found between patients and healthy donors. Naive and central memory subsets were obtained from all 30 or so donors, but regulatory and stem cell-like memory subsets were isolated from only 8 patients and about 8 healthy donors. In the study, TCRB repertoires of sorted circulating CD4+ T cell subsets from recently diagnosed type 1 diabetes patients were compared with those of matched healthy donors. A total of about 100,000,000 sorted cells were examined across all samples, and RNA yield correlated strongly with the number of cells per subset.

Paper-wide results and their limitations: A moderate but significant shortening of TCRB CDR3 length was observed in type 1 diabetes patients in all four CD4+ subsets. Shorter templates might be favored by PCR, yet because patient and control samples were amplified and corrected together, any such skew would affect both groups equally. At VDJ recombination sites, type 1 diabetes patients had fewer insertions and more deleted nucleotides, which implies abnormalities in thymic rearrangement. Because small numbers of individuals were included in the HLA sub-analyses, any influence of HLA type on TCRB rearrangement was left unresolved. Sequencing cDNA rather than genomic DNA could over-represent highly expressing activated cells, although activation and CD3 levels did not differ between groups. Naive, central memory and regulatory TCRB repertoires appeared to be more alike among patients than among healthy donors.

From each donor, a single peripheral blood sample of 95 to 150 mL on average was drawn into heparinised tubes. A BD FACSAria II and a panel including CD45RO, CCR7, CD25, CD127, CD95 and CD27 were used to sort naive, central memory, regulatory and stem cell-like memory CD4+ T cells. A purity above 98% was achieved for all sorted populations. Right away, PBMCs were isolated by Lymphoprep density gradient centrifugation and were stained directly, with no culture step. So that batch effects would be minimized, each experiment stained and sorted samples in pairs, pairing one healthy donor with one patient. To note about this clone: Its antigen is unknown. The sample holds no much larger clone one base away, and base qualities are not on file.

V is pared back by 3 bases and J by 8 bases, with 10 bases lying between the germline termini. Counted from cysteine to phenylalanine, this CDR3 has 11 amino acids. Only the CDR3 portion is preserved as DNA: 33 bases, with reading frame beginning at the first base. According to the germline V gene (reference sequence), CDR1 reads DFQATT and CDR2 reads SNEGSKA. The entire isolated RNA was reverse transcribed using the High Capacity cDNA Reverse Transcription Kit, and thus expressed TCRB transcripts were sequenced. Naive, central memory and regulatory T cell samples underwent deep immunoSEQ sequencing, averaging around 3.9 million total reads per sample. After sorted cells were lysed in RLT buffer, RNA was extracted with DNase-treated RNeasy Micro or Mini kits, with the choice depending on cell number. To prevent cross-contamination, every cell subset was processed on its own, while patient and healthy donor samples were processed together. The immunoSEQ multiplex PCR was used to amplify TCRB sequences from cDNA, generating 87-bp fragments that spanned the CDR3 region. Sequencing of the amplicons was done on the Illumina HiSeq platform. The source study handled its data this way. Synthetic template baselines were used to correct PCR bias computationally, reads within Hamming distance 2 were collapsed together, and singletons that could not be merged were discarded. By aligning reads against IMGT, V, D and J genes, CDR3 length, and insertions or deletions at six rearrangement sites were assigned. Within each subset, clonotype counts were normalized to sorted cell number, and only after that were true diversity and Gini coefficients computed with the tcR R package. The overlap coefficient, calculated on TCRB nucleotide sequences, was used to measure repertoire sharing. Out-of-frame TCRB sequences from naive cells were analyzed as a proxy for the pre-selection repertoire. Here the immuneACCESS table is served through TCRdb, limited to in-frame sequences with V and J called. Missing clones are a known gap in these copies; in checked studies unresolved V genes cover under half, and the rest lacks a known reason. D and trimming were read from the DNA, whereas the V and J calls and clone size are those reported in that table. For this sample there are fewer than 900,000 clones; roughly a sixth appear just once. The ten largest clonotypes hold around 0.02% of the sample.

The receptor chain draws on TRBV20-1 and TRBJ1-1; too little of a D gene remains to name it. The receptor comes from a woman aged 18-29 years in good health. Material for sequencing was naive CD4+ T cells from blood. This specimen's cell subset or site label, per the study, means: true naive CD4+ T cells. DNA sequence: TGCAGTGCTAGTGGGCTGATAGAAGCTTTCTTT. Translated, it gives CSASGLIEAFF.